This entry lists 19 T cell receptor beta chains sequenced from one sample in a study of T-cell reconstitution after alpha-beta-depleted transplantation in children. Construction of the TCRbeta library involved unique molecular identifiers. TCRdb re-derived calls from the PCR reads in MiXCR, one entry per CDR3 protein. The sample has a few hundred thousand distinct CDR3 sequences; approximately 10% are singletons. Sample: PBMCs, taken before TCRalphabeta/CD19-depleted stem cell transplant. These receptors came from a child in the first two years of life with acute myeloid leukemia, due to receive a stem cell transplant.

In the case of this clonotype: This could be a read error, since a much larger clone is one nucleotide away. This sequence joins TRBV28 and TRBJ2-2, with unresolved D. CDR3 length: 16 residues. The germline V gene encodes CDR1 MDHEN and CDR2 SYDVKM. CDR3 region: CAGSPTAGPNTGELFF. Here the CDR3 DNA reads TGTGCCGGCAGCCCCACGGCCGGACCGAACACCGGGGAGCTGTTTTTT.

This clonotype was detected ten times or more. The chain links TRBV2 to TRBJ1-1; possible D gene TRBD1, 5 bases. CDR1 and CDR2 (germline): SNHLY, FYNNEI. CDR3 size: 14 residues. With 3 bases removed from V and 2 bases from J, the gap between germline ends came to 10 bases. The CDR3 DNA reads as TGTGCCAGCAGTGACGGCGGGGGAAACACTGAAGCTTTCTTT. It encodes CASSDGGGNTEAFF.

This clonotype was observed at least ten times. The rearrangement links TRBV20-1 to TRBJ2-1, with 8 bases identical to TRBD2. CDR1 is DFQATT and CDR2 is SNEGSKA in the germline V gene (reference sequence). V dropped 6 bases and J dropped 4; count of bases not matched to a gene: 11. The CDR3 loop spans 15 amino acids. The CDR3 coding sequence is TGCAGTGCCAAATCCAGCGGGAGTCAGTACAATGAGCAGTTCTTC. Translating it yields CSAKSSGSQYNEQFF.

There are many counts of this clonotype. The CDR3 bases are TGCAGCGTGGGACAGCTTAAATTTGATAACTATGGCTACACCTTC. Residues: CSVGQLKFDNYGYTF. The chain recombines TRBV29-1 with TRBJ1-2, with 7 nucleotides matching TRBD1. The CDR3 spans 15 residues. CDR1 SQVTM and CDR2 ANQGSEA come from the germline V gene. With 6 bases clipped from V and 1 base from J, the junction kept 11 bases outside the gene matches.

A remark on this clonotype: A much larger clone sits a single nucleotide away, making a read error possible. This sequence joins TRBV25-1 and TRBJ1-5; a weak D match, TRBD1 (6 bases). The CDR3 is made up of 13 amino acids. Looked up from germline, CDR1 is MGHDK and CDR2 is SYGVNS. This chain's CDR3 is CASRGQHNRPQHF. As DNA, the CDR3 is TGTGCCAGCAGAGGACAGCACAATCGGCCCCAGCATTTT. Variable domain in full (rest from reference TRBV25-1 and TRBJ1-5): EADIYQTPRYLVIGTGKKITLECSQTMGHDKMYWYQQDPGMELHLIHYSYGVNSTEKGDLSSESTVSRIRTEHFPLTLESARPSHTSQYLCASRGQHNRPQHFGDGTRLSIL.

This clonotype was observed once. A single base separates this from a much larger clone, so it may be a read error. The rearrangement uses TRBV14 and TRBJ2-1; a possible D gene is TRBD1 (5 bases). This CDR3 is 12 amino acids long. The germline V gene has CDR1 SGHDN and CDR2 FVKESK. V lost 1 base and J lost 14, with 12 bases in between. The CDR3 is CASSQVQGRKFF. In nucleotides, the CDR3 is TGTGCCAGCAGCCAAGTTCAGGGAAGGAAGTTCTTC.

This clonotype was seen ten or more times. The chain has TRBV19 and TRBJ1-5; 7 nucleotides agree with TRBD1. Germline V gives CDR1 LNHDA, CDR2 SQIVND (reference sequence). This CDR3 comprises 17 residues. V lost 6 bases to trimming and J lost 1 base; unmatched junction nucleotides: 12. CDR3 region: CASSDRTGLGSNQPQHF. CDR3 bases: TGTGCCAGTAGCGACCGGACAGGTTTGGGGAGCAATCAGCCCCAGCATTTT.

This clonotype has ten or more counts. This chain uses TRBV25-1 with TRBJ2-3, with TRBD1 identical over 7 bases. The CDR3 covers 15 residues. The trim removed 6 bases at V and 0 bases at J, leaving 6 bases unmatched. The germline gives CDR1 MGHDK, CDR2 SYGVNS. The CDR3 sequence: CASRPPGQSTDTQYF. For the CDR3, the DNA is TGTGCCAGCAGACCCCCGGGACAGAGCACAGATACGCAGTATTTT.

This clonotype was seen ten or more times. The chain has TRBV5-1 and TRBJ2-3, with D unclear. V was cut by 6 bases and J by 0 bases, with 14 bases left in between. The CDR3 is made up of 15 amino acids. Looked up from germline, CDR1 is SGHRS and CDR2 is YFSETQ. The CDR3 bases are TGCGCCAGCAAAGGGCTCGGCGGAAGCACAGATACGCAGTATTTT. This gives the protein CASKGLGGSTDTQYF.

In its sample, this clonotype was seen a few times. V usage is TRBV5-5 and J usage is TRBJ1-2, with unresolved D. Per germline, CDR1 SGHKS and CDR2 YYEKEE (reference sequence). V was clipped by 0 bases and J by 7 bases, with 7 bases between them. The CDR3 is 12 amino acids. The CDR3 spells CASSLGLGGYTF. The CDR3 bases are TGTGCCAGCAGCTTGGGGTTGGGTGGCTACACCTTC.

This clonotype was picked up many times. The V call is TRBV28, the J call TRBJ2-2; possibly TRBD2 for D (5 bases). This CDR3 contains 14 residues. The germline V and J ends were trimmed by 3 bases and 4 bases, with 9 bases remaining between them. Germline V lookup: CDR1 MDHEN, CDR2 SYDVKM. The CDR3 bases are TGTGCCAGCAGTTTCGACTACCCCACCGGGGAGCTGTTTTTT. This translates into CASSFDYPTGELFF.

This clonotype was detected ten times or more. In DNA, the CDR3 is TGTGCCACCAGTGATATCCCTAGGGCTAGCAATCAGCCCCAGCATTTT. It yields the protein CATSDIPRASNQPQHF. The chain recombines TRBV24-1 with TRBJ1-5; D gene unclear. Germline-derived CDR1 and CDR2 are KGHDR and SFDVKD. V was clipped by 3 bases and J by 0 bases, with 11 bases between them. This CDR3 has 16 residues.

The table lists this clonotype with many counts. The DNA of the CDR3 is TGTGCCAGCAGCTTATCTGAGGGAAGTAACACCTTC. Its protein product is CASSLSEGSNTF. This rearrangement joins TRBV11-2 to TRBJ1-2; no clear D. The CDR3 loop spans 12 amino acids. Trimming removed 2 bases from V and 12 bases from J, with 13 bases in between. CDR1 is SGHAT and CDR2 is FQNNGV in the germline V gene.

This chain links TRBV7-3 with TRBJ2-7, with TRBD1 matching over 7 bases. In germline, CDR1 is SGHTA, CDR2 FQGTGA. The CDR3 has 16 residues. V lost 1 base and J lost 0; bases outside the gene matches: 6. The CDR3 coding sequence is TGTGCCAGCAGCTTAAAGCCCCGGGACAGCTCCTACGAGCAGTACTTC. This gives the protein CASSLKPRDSSYEQYF.

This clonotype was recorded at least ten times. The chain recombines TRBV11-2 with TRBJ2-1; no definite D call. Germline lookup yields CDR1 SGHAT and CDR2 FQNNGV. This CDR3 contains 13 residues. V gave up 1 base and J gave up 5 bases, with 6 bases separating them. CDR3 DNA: TGTGCCAGCAGCTTAGGCCAAAACAATGAGCAGTTCTTC. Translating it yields CASSLGQNNEQFF.

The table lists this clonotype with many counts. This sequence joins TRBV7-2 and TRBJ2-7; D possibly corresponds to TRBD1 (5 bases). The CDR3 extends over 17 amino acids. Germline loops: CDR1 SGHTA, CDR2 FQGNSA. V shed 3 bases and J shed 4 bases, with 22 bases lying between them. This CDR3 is CASSFRQGAYLGYEQYF. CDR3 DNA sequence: TGTGCCAGCAGCTTCCGTCAAGGGGCATATTTAGGATACGAGCAGTACTTC.

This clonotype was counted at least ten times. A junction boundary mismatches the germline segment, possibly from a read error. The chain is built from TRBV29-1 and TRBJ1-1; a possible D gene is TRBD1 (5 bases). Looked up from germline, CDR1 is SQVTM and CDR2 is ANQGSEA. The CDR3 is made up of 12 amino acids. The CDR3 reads CSIRVGNSEAFF. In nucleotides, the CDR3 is TGCAGCATCAGGGTAGGGAACTCTGAAGCTTTCTTT.

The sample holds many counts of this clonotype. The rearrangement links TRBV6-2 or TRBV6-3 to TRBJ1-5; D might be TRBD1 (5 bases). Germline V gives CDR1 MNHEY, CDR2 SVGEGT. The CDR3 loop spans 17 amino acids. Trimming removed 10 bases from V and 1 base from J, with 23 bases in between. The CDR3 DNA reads TGTGCCACCCGGGACTCACAATTATCAGCAAGCAATCAGCCCCAGCATTTT. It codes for CATRDSQLSASNQPQHF.

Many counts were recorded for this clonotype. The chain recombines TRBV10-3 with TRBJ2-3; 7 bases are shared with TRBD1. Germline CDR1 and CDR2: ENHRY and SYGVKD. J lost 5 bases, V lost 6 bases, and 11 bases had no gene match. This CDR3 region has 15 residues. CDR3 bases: TGTGCCATCAGACACAATATCCGACAGGGAGATACGCAGTATTTT. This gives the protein CAIRHNIRQGDTQYF.